This T cell receptor beta chain came from a study of CD8+CD57+ T cells in acquired aplastic anemia. Researchers used genomic DNA as the template to profile TCR beta VDJ and CDR3. TCRdb redid the calling of the reads with MiXCR, one entry per CDR3 protein. The profile shows about 180,000 distinct CDR3 sequences, roughly half of them singletons. Germline lookup yields CDR1 SGDLS and CDR2 YYNGEE. The ends lost 3 bases at V and 5 bases at J; junction bases unmatched: 13. The CDR3 is made up of 16 amino acids. As to this clonotype: What it binds is unknown.

Whole-study results and caveats: Overlap between patients and controls comprised twenty-nine CD8+ CDR3 sequences.

Selection for sequencing was limited to patients who had shown CD8+CD57+ cell expansion by flow cytometry. The study sampled blood from patients who had received no therapy. The chain joins TRBV9 to TRBJ2-7, with 8 positions matching TRBD1. The clonotype originates from a human donor with aplastic anemia. The sequencing sample was made of sorted CD4+, CD8+, or CD8+CD57+ T cells (not recorded which) from PBMCs. The CDR3 DNA reads as TGTGCCAGCAGCGCCCGCCTGTTGGACAGGGCGGACGAGCAGTACTTC. Translating it yields CASSARLLDRADEQYF.